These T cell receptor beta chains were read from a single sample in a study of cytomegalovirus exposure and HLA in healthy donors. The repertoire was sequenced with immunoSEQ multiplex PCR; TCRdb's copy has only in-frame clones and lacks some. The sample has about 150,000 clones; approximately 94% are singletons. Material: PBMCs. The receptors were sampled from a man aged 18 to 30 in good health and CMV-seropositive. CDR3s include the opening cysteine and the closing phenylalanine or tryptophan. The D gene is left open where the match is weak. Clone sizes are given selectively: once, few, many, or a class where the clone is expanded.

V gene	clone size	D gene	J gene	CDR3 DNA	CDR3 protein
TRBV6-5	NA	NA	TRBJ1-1	TGTGCCAGCGCCCAGGGGACTGAAGCTTTCTTT	CASAQGTEAFF
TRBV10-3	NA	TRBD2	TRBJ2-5	TGTGCCTCCAAGCCGGGAGGGGTCGAGACCCAGTACTTC	CASKPGGVETQYF
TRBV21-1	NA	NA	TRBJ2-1	TGTGCCAGCAGCAAAAAGGCTAGCGGGAGAAACCCCTACAATGAGCAGTTCTTC	CASSKKASGRNPYNEQFF
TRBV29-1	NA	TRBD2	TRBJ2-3	TGCAGCGTTGAGTATCTAGCGGGAGGCCTGGAGTCCCCCACAGATACGCAGTATTTT	CSVEYLAGGLESPTDTQYF
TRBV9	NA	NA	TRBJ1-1	TGTGCCAGCACTTCGCGGGGGGGCAGCACTGAAGCTTTCTTT	CASTSRGGSTEAFF
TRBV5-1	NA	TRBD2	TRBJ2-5	TGCGCCAGCACCAAGCGGGAGGTATCGGAGACCCAGTACTTC	CASTKREVSETQYF
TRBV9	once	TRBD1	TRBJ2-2	TGTGCCAGCAGCCGGGACAGGGCATTGACCGGGGAGCTGTTTTTT	CASSRDRALTGELFF
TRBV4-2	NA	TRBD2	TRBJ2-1	TGTGCCAGCAGCCAAGATCAGGCGGGAGGGCCCTTCAATGAGCAGTTCTTC	CASSQDQAGGPFNEQFF
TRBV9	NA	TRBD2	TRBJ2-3	TGTGCCAGCAGCGTAGGGGGGAGGGCAGATACGCAGTATTTT	CASSVGGRADTQYF
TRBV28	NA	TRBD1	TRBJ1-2	TGTGCCAGCAGTAACAGGGGGTATGGCTACACCTTC	CASSNRGYGYTF
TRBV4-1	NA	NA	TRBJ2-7	TGCGCCAGCAGCCTTCGAACAGGACCCTACGAGCAGTACTTC	CASSLRTGPYEQYF
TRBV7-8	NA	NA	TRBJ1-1	TGTGCCAGCAGGGAAGACAGGCAGAACACTGAAGCTTTCTTT	CASREDRQNTEAFF
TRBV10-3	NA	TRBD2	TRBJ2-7	TGTGCCATCAGTGAGGGCCAGGGAGGGGATTACGAGCAGTACTTC	CAISEGQGGDYEQYF
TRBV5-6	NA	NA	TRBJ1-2	TGTGCCAGCAGCTTTCAAAACGGGATTAGGGTTGACTATGGCTACACCTTC	CASSFQNGIRVDYGYTF
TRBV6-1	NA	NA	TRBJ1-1	TGTGCCAGCAGTGCGACGGGGAACACTGAAGCTTTCTTT	CASSATGNTEAFF
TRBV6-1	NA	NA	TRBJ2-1	TGTGCCAGCAGTGAAGGGGCCGGCTCCTACAATGAGCAGTTCTTC	CASSEGAGSYNEQFF
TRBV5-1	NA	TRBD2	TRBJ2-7	TGCGCCAGCAGCTTCACTAGCGGGAGGGCCTACGAGCAGTACTTC	CASSFTSGRAYEQYF
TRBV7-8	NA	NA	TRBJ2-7	TGTGCCAGCAGCTCCCTAACTAGGAGGGGATACGAGCAGTACTTC	CASSSLTRRGYEQYF
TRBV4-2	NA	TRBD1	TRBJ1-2	TGTGCCAGCAGCCTGGGACAGCCTGTTGGGTCTACCTTC	CASSLGQPVGSTF